Described below is a single T cell receptor (beta chain) sequence and its context. Its antigen is currently unknown. The sample belongs to a study of CD8 T cells in ankylosing spondylitis. General observations from the study: Made up of eight highly homologous variants, a TCR beta motif appeared characteristic of ankylosing spondylitis blood. Clones linked to the disease showed a CD8+ phenotype. They occurred at relatively low frequencies in peripheral blood. The study looked at matched synovial fluid samples from ankylosing spondylitis patients. Disease-linked clones were reported to be significantly enriched there.

TCRdb itself ran the 5' RACE reads through MiXCR, one entry per CDR3 protein. The sample shows around 320,000 distinct CDR3 sequences, 20% of them seen only once. The source material was blood, either unsorted or a sorted T cell fraction (not recorded which). The receptor comes from a female donor with ankylosing spondylitis or in good health (not recorded which).

The CDR3 reads CASSQGSYYEQYF. The CDR3 region has the DNA TGCGCCAGCAGCCAAGGAAGTTACTACGAGCAGTACTTC. The V gene is TRBV4-3, the J gene TRBJ2-7; no definite D call. The V end was cut by 1 base, the J end by 3 bases, with 7 bases between. Looked up from germline, CDR1 is LGHNA and CDR2 is YSLEER. This CDR3 has 13 residues.